The clone carrying this T cell receptor (beta chain) has at least ten counts. Its target is unknown. The junction and the germline gene differ at one end; a read error may be behind it. As the template, RNA transcripts were used to amplify TCR beta CDR3 regions. HTBI primers served in a first-round RT-PCR, which a second-round multiplex PCR followed. Each CDR3 protein is one row after TCRdb ran MiXCR on the multiplex PCR reads. The data show about 370,000 distinct CDR3 sequences, 15% to 20% seen once. This entry comes from a study of Graves' ophthalmopathy and Graves' hyperthyroidism. Study results and caveats: Also, most clonotypes expanded in the thyroid above 0.001 frequency appeared in blood. Sensitivity reached over 85% and specificity roughly 76% for a 13-signature model separating ophthalmopathy from stable hyperthyroidism. Progression of ophthalmopathy was predicted by the model with roughly 68% sensitivity and around 77% specificity.

The CDR3 sequence is 16 residues long. Germline CDR1 and CDR2: SGHRS and YFSETQ. V usage is TRBV5-1 and J usage is TRBJ2-2; TRBD1 might be the D (6 bases). The source material was peripheral blood. This clonotype was sampled from a woman aged 18 to 35 with Graves' ophthalmopathy. CDR3 in amino acids: CASSLPRDRNTRELFF. For the CDR3, the DNA is TGCGCCAGCAGCTTGCCCCGCGACAGGAACACCAGGGAGCTGTTTTTT. Filled out from reference TRBV5-1 and TRBJ2-2, the complete variable domain reads KAGVTQTPRYLIKTRGQQVTLSCSPISGHRSVSWYQQTPGQGLQFLFEYFSETQRNKGNFPGRFSGRQFSNSRSEMNVSTLELGDSALYLCASSLPRDRNTRELFFGEGSRLTVL.